What follows are 16 T cell receptor beta chains derived from one specimen sequenced in a study of cytomegalovirus exposure and HLA in healthy donors (dated by TCRdb to about 2017). Receptor libraries were prepared by the immunoSEQ multiplex PCR assay. For the multiplex PCR, a mixture combining 60 forward primers for TCR Vbeta segments and 13 reverse primers for TCR Jbeta segments was used. TCRdb carries this immuneACCESS record with in-frame sequences only. Its versions omit some clonotypes, under half of them owing to an unresolved V gene in the studies checked, with the rest unexplained. The sample has around 91,000 clones on record, 86% of them singletons. The top ten constitute approximately 10% of the sample. Specimen: PBMCs. All receptors derive from a man aged 25 to 40 in good health and CMV-seropositive.

The chain links TRBV5-1 to TRBJ2-7; 7 bases are a match to TRBD2. The CDR3 spans 13 residues. Germline CDR1 and CDR2: SGHRS and YFSETQ. V lost 4 bases and J lost 3; bases outside the gene matches: 4. CDR3: CASSPGLSYEQYF. The CDR3 coding sequence is TGCGCCAGCAGCCCGGGACTAAGCTACGAGCAGTACTTC.

In this sample, this clone turned up once. The CDR3 coding sequence is TGTGCCAGCAGTCAGGGGACAGCTACCTACTTC. It is translated as CASSQGTATYF. The V gene is TRBV27, the J gene TRBJ2-5; 7 nucleotides agree with TRBD1. The trim removed 5 bases at V and 14 bases at J, leaving 8 bases unmatched. CDR3 length: 11 amino acids. The germline gives CDR1 MNHEY, CDR2 SMNVEV (reference sequence).

The chain links TRBV5-1 to TRBJ2-5; TRBD2 aligns across 12 bases. The CDR3 is made up of 17 amino acids. The germline V gene encodes CDR1 SGHRS and CDR2 YFSETQ. Unmatched junction bases numbered 11, after V lost 4 bases and J lost 4 bases. The CDR3 DNA is TGCGCCAGCAGCCCGGGGCCTAGCGGGAGGGGTGGAGAGACCCAGTACTTC. As protein: CASSPGPSGRGGETQYF.

The V and J genes are TRBV19 and TRBJ2-3, with a possible D match to TRBD1 (6 bases). CDR1 and CDR2 (germline): LNHDA, SQIVND (reference sequence). CDR3 length: 15 residues. V was shortened by 4 bases and J by 4 bases, with 15 bases between the two germline ends. The CDR3 protein is CASSTGASLADTQYF. The CDR3 DNA reads as TGTGCCAGTAGTACAGGGGCGTCTCTCGCAGATACGCAGTATTTT.

The rearrangement joins TRBV6-5 to TRBJ2-2; D call uncertain. The CDR3 sequence is 14 residues long. In germline, CDR1 is MNHEY, CDR2 SVGAGI. Trimming took 2 bases from V and 0 from J, leaving 4 bases between them. In DNA form, the CDR3 reads TGTGCCAGCAGTTACACAACGAACACCGGGGAGCTGTTTTTT. Encoded protein: CASSYTTNTGELFF.

The chain uses TRBV6-1 and TRBJ1-4; 10 bases line up with TRBD1. CDR3 length equals 18 residues. Germline loops: CDR1 MNHNS, CDR2 SASEGT. V was clipped by 4 bases and J by 0 bases; unmatched bases: 8. CDR3 sequence (DNA): TGTGCCAGCAGTGCCGACAGGGGGCATACCGCAACTAATGAAAAACTGTTTTTT. Translating gives CASSADRGHTATNEKLFF.

This chain links TRBV6-5 with TRBJ2-7; TRBD2 matches at 11 bases. Germline CDR1 reads MNHEY; CDR2 reads SVGAGI. This CDR3 region has 14 residues. After removal of 6 bases from V and 7 bases from J, the junction contained 8 bases not matched to a gene. This CDR3 reads CASSSILAGEEQYF. The CDR3 coding sequence is TGTGCCAGCAGCTCAATACTAGCGGGAGAAGAGCAGTACTTC.

The gene calls are TRBV18 and TRBJ1-1; 10 bases map to TRBD1. V lost 2 bases, J lost 2 bases, and 5 bases stayed unmatched. The CDR3 has 16 amino acids. CDR1 is KGHSH, CDR2 LQKENI, per germline. DNA for the CDR3: TGTGCCAGCTCACCAATTGGACAGGGGGGAAACACTGAAGCTTTCTTT. It yields the protein CASSPIGQGGNTEAFF.

The chain couples TRBV11-3 to TRBJ2-1, with 8 bases aligning to TRBD2. From germline, CDR1 is SGHNT and CDR2 YENEEA. The V and J ends lost 5 bases and 3 bases, in that order; junction bases with no gene match: 6. This CDR3 is 15 amino acids long. CDR3 DNA sequence: TGTGCCAGCAGCACACTAGCGGTTGACTACAATGAGCAGTTCTTC. Amino acid sequence: CASSTLAVDYNEQFF.

This chain joins TRBV19 and TRBJ1-4; 7 bases agree with TRBD1. The CDR3 extends over 12 amino acids. V gave up 3 bases and J gave up 8 bases; unmatched junction bases: 0. Per the germline V gene, CDR1 is LNHDA and CDR2 is SQIVND (reference sequence). This CDR3 is CASSMDREKLFF. The DNA for the CDR3 is TGTGCCAGTAGTATGGACAGGGAAAAACTGTTTTTT.

This clone was recorded only once. V gene TRBV7-6 combines with J gene TRBJ2-7; 11 bases align to TRBD1. Germline V gene lookup returns CDR1 SGHVS and CDR2 FNYEAQ. The trim removed 5 bases at V and 6 bases at J, leaving 3 bases unmatched. This CDR3 has 13 amino acids. The CDR3: CASSGTGGGEQYF. The CDR3 DNA reads as TGTGCCAGCAGCGGGACAGGGGGAGGCGAGCAGTACTTC.

This clone was seen only once. This chain uses TRBV28 with TRBJ1-1; D is unresolved. The CDR3 is made up of 16 amino acids. V lost 6 bases and J lost 0, with 17 bases in between. From germline, CDR1 is MDHEN and CDR2 SYDVKM. In DNA form, the CDR3 reads TGTGCCAGCAGGCAAACCCCCGCGGCTATGAACACTGAAGCTTTCTTT. This codes for CASRQTPAAMNTEAFF.

Only one count was recorded for this clone. The chain carries TRBV5-1 and TRBJ1-2; D gene unclear. The CDR3 runs 13 residues. Trimming pared 0 bases from V and 8 bases from J, leaving 11 bases between. Germline V gives CDR1 SGHRS, CDR2 YFSETQ. The CDR3: CASSLGGPRGYTF. CDR3 bases: TGCGCCAGCAGCTTGGGCGGTCCTAGGGGCTACACCTTC. The entire variable domain, with the rest obtained from reference TRBV5-1 and TRBJ1-2, is as follows: KAGVTQTPRYLIKTRGQQVTLSCSPISGHRSVSWYQQTPGQGLQFLFEYFSETQRNKGNFPGRFSGRQFSNSRSEMNVSTLELGDSALYLCASSLGGPRGYTFGSGTRLTVV.

CDR3 loop: CASSIAVFTGELFF. CDR3 coding DNA: TGTGCCAGTAGTATAGCTGTTTTCACCGGGGAGCTGTTTTTT. The chain joins TRBV19 to TRBJ2-2; no clear D. The CDR3 length is 14 residues. Germline lookup yields CDR1 LNHDA and CDR2 SQIVND (reference sequence). The V end lost 1 base, the J end lost 4 bases, and 7 bases lay between the germline ends.

The genes are TRBV28 and TRBJ1-2; D gene uncertain. Germline V gene data show CDR1 as MDHEN and CDR2 as SYDVKM. The CDR3 is 13 amino acids. Trimming took 4 bases from V and 8 from J, leaving 14 bases between them. The CDR3 bases are TGTGCCAGCAGTTCAGTGAGAGGGTGGGGCTACACCTTC. This codes for CASSSVRGWGYTF.

The chain employs TRBV11-2 and TRBJ2-7; D is unclear. Germline lookup yields CDR1 SGHAT and CDR2 FQNNGV. Trimming shortened V by 4 bases and J by 2 bases, and 12 bases separated the two germline ends. The CDR3 length is 14 residues. This chain's CDR3 is CASSYSTVAYEQYF. The CDR3 region has the DNA TGTGCCAGCAGCTATTCTACAGTAGCCTACGAGCAGTACTTC. The variable domain in full, completed from reference TRBV11-2 and TRBJ2-7, reads EAGVAQSPRYKIIEKRQSVAFWCNPISGHATLYWYQQILGQGPKLLIQFQNNGVVDDSQLPKDRFSAERLKGVDSTLKIQPAKLEDSAVYLCASSYSTVAYEQYFGPGTRLTVT.